Only a few counts were recorded for the clone carrying this TCR beta chain. This specimen belongs to a study of blood T cell repertoires in COVID-19. Background on the study: Spain, Italy and the United States supplied samples that represented acute and convalescent COVID-19.

Trimming left V 3 bases short and J 0 bases short, with 5 bases between. The CDR3 contains 13 residues. CDR1 and CDR2 from the germline V gene are MNHEY and SVGEGT. Sequenced by immunoSEQ multiplex PCR; TCRdb stores in-frame clones only, minus some. Among hundreds of thousands of clones, roughly 80% were seen once, and the ten largest hold roughly 2.7%. The chain combines TRBV6-2 or TRBV6-3 with TRBJ2-5, with D uncertain. The sequence was collected from a woman between 40 and 50 years old with active or convalescent COVID-19. Sequencing used peripheral blood. The CDR3 here is CASSYRYQETQYF. For the CDR3, the DNA is TGTGCCAGCAGTTATAGATACCAAGAGACCCAGTACTTC.